The 22 T cell receptor beta chains listed next were all sequenced from one sample in a study of Ad26.COV2.S vaccination and SARS-CoV-2 variants. Specified treatment: 19 received Ad26.COV2.S at low or high dose, single or two shots; 5 received placebo; per-sample allocation not given. Following the first vaccine or placebo injection, samples were taken on day 63. Sequenced by immunoSEQ multiplex PCR; TCRdb stores in-frame clones only, minus some. The sample records 500,000 or so clones, 89% being singletons. This specimen was peripheral blood, taken in a trial of Ad26.COV2.S vaccine versus placebo. The receptors here all came from a person between 18 and 59 years old who received the Ad26.COV2.S COVID-19 vaccine or a placebo.

The rearrangement links TRBV6-2 or TRBV6-3 to TRBJ1-1; D remains ambiguous. Germline lookup yields CDR1 MNHEY and CDR2 SVGEGT. The CDR3 totals 14 residues. Trimming cost V 1 base and J 1 base, with 7 bases left between them. The CDR3 sequence is CASSYLGRNTEAFF. In DNA, the CDR3 is TGTGCCAGCAGTTACTTAGGACGGAACACTGAAGCTTTCTTT.

The chain couples TRBV30 to TRBJ2-7, with D perhaps TRBD1 (6 bases). The CDR3 has 12 residues. Trimming stripped 1 base from V and 5 bases from J, with 9 bases between. Germline CDR1 GTSNPN, CDR2 SVGIG (reference sequence). CDR3 amino acids: CAWSATGNEQYV. The CDR3 DNA follows: TGTGCCTGGAGTGCCACAGGGAACGAGCAGTACGTC.

The V and J genes are TRBV6-5 and TRBJ2-4; TRBD1 matches at 8 bases. V shed 5 bases and J 8 bases; nucleotides not matched to a gene: 8. This CDR3 contains 14 residues. Germline CDR1 is MNHEY and CDR2 is SVGAGI. DNA of the CDR3: TGTGCCAGCAGTATGGACAGGGTCATGGACATTCAGTACTTC. This sequence encodes CASSMDRVMDIQYF.

This chain links TRBV5-1 with TRBJ1-6; D call uncertain. The V end lost 1 base, the J end lost 12 bases, and 23 bases lay between the germline ends. Germline assignment: CDR1 SGHRS and CDR2 YFSETQ. CDR3 length equals 17 residues. Written as DNA, the CDR3 is TGCGCCAGCAGCTTGTCCGGACCGCGATCTAATTTCTTACCCCTCCACTTT. As protein: CASSLSGPRSNFLPLHF. Supplemented by reference TRBV5-1 and TRBJ1-6, the full variable domain reads KAGVTQTPRYLIKTRGQQVTLSCSPISGHRSVSWYQQTPGQGLQFLFEYFSETQRNKGNFPGRFSGRQFSNSRSEMNVSTLELGDSALYLCASSLSGPRSNFLPLHFGNGTRLTVT.

V usage is TRBV4-1 and J usage is TRBJ2-7; TRBD1 might be the D (6 bases). CDR1 is MGHRA and CDR2 is YSYEKL in the germline V gene. Between the trimmed V and J ends, which lost 3 bases and 3 bases, there was a span of 21 bases. The CDR3 extends over 17 amino acids. This CDR3 reads CASSHQFGQLGVYEQYF. In DNA, the CDR3 is TGCGCCAGCAGCCACCAATTTGGACAGCTGGGGGTCTACGAGCAGTACTTC.

This clone was detected a few times. This chain links TRBV21-1 with TRBJ2-7; TRBD2, as called in the table, went unchecked against the DNA. TRBV21-1 is annotated as a pseudogene. The CDR3 is 12 amino acids. The CDR3 sequence is CASSPEEYEQYV. CDR3 DNA: TGTGCCAGCAGCCCCGAGGAGTACGAGCAGTACGTC.

This clone was seen only a few times. The J gene is TRBJ2-5, the V gene TRBV20-1; possibly TRBD1 or TRBD2 for D (5 bases each). CDR3 size: 13 residues. In germline, CDR1 is DFQATT, CDR2 SNEGSKA (reference sequence). Trimming left V 3 bases short and J 5 bases short, with 13 bases between. The CDR3 DNA follows: TGCAGTGCTAGTGACTATAAGGGGGAGACCCAGTACTTC. As protein: CSASDYKGETQYF.

The rearrangement joins TRBV7-9 to TRBJ1-2, with TRBD1 identical over 7 bases. Germline CDR1 and CDR2: SEHNR and FQNEAQ (reference sequence). Trimming at V came to 5 bases and at J to 8 bases, leaving 17 bases not matched to a gene. The CDR3 contains 16 residues. Here the CDR3 reads CASSTQFRTGGGGYTF. CDR3 in DNA: TGTGCCAGCAGCACTCAATTTAGGACAGGAGGCGGCGGCTACACCTTC.

The chain has TRBV4-2 and TRBJ1-5; TRBD1 agrees at 7 bases. The CDR3 extends over 15 amino acids. Germline V lookup: CDR1 LGHNA, CDR2 YNFKEQ. Losses at the gene ends were 1 base for V and 4 bases for J; bases not matched to a gene: 4. Here the CDR3 reads CASSQAGQRNQPQHF. For the CDR3, the DNA is TGTGCCAGCAGCCAAGCGGGACAGCGAAATCAGCCCCAGCATTTT.

The chain has TRBV29-1 and TRBJ1-4; D remains ambiguous. The V end was cut by 0 bases, the J end by 0 bases, with 8 bases between. The CDR3 spans 15 residues. The germline V gene encodes CDR1 SQVTM and CDR2 ANQGSEA. CDR3 nucleotide sequence: TGCAGCGTTGAAGACGGGCAGTCAACTAATGAAAAACTGTTTTTT. Protein product: CSVEDGQSTNEKLFF. The full variable domain, with the rest looked up from reference TRBV29-1 and TRBJ1-4, is SAVISQKPSRDICQRGTSLTIQCQVDSQVTMMFWYRQQPGQSLTLIATANQGSEATYESGFVIDKFPISRPNLTFSTLTVSNMSPEDSSIYLCSVEDGQSTNEKLFFGSGTQLSVL.

The gene calls are TRBV5-1 and TRBJ2-3; the D gene is possibly TRBD2 (7 bases). Trimming pared 3 bases from V and 1 base from J, leaving 15 bases between. This CDR3 spans 16 amino acids. The germline gives CDR1 SGHRS, CDR2 YFSETQ. The CDR3 DNA reads as TGCGCCAGCAGCTCCCTTTGGGGGGGGCGCACAGATACGCAGTATTTT. It specifies CASSSLWGGRTDTQYF. The variable domain in full, with the rest retrieved from reference TRBV5-1 and TRBJ2-3, is KAGVTQTPRYLIKTRGQQVTLSCSPISGHRSVSWYQQTPGQGLQFLFEYFSETQRNKGNFPGRFSGRQFSNSRSEMNVSTLELGDSALYLCASSSLWGGRTDTQYFGPGTRLTVL.

The chain employs TRBV6-5 and TRBJ1-2, with TRBD1 matching over 7 bases. The CDR3 sequence is 12 residues long. V lost 6 bases, J lost 7 bases, and 5 bases stayed unmatched. Looked up from germline, CDR1 is MNHEY and CDR2 is SVGAGI. In DNA, the CDR3 is TGTGCCAGCAGCCACAGGGGAGGTGGCTACACCTTC. It specifies CASSHRGGGYTF.

This sequence joins TRBV24-1 and TRBJ2-1; D is undetermined. The CDR3 is made up of 15 amino acids. Per germline, CDR1 KGHDR and CDR2 SFDVKD. V lost 4 bases, J lost 4 bases, and 13 bases lay in between. The CDR3 DNA reads TGTGCCACCAGTGAGGCGCGTCCACCTTACAATGAGCAGTTCTTC. It translates to CATSEARPPYNEQFF.

The chain employs TRBV4-2 and TRBJ2-2; TRBD2 aligns across 13 bases. Trimming cost V 2 bases and J 6 bases; bases outside gene matches: 9. The CDR3 sequence is 18 residues long. Germline assignment: CDR1 LGHNA and CDR2 YNFKEQ. CDR3 DNA sequence: TGTGCCAGCAGCCAACCGGGACTAGCGGGATTTGAGTCCGGGGAGCTGTTTTTT. Protein product: CASSQPGLAGFESGELFF.

The chain couples TRBV19 to TRBJ1-1; D gene ambiguous. V gave up 2 bases and J gave up 4 bases, with 11 bases separating them. Germline lookup yields CDR1 LNHDA and CDR2 SQIVND (reference sequence). The CDR3 has 14 amino acids. The CDR3 spells CASSISGLGTEAFF. The CDR3 DNA reads as TGTGCCAGTAGTATATCCGGCTTGGGCACTGAAGCTTTCTTT.

The gene calls are TRBV28 and TRBJ2-7; D might be TRBD2 (5 bases). This CDR3 has 16 amino acids. Germline loops: CDR1 MDHEN, CDR2 SYDVKM. V lost 1 base and J lost 0, with 13 bases in between. This chain's CDR3 is CASSLFEGRSSYEQYF. CDR3 nucleotide sequence: TGTGCCAGCAGTTTATTCGAGGGCCGAAGCTCCTACGAGCAGTACTTC.

The V call is TRBV18, the J call TRBJ2-7; D is possibly TRBD1 or TRBD2 (5 bases each). The V end was cut by 3 bases, the J end by 6 bases, with 12 bases between. This CDR3 comprises 13 residues. Germline assignment: CDR1 KGHSH and CDR2 LQKENI. CDR3 residues: CASSPNLGTEQYV. In DNA, the CDR3 is TGTGCCAGCTCACCTAACCTCGGGACCGAGCAGTACGTC.

This clone was counted once. This chain connects TRBV4-3 to TRBJ1-5; weak D call: TRBD1 (5 bases). From germline, CDR1 is LGHNA and CDR2 YSLEER. V lost 2 bases and J 5 bases, leaving 13 bases between the germline ends. The CDR3 contains 15 residues. CDR3 DNA sequence: TGCGCCAGCAGCCAATTAACCGGGACGGATCAGCCCCAGCATTTT. Residues: CASSQLTGTDQPQHF.

The V gene is TRBV18, the J gene TRBJ1-1; 9 nucleotides line up with TRBD1. Trimming removed 6 bases from V and 8 bases from J; junction bases left unmatched: 7. CDR3 length: 13 residues. CDR1 and CDR2 from the germline V gene are KGHSH and LQKENI. The CDR3 DNA follows: TGTGCCAGCTCGCCGGGGACAGGGAGAGAAGCTTTCTTT. It specifies CASSPGTGREAFF. The variable domain in full, with the rest retrieved from reference TRBV18 and TRBJ1-1, is NAGVMQNPRHLVRRRGQEARLRCSPMKGHSHVYWYRQLPEEGLKFMVYLQKENIIDESGMPKERFSAEFPKEGPSILRIQQVVRGDSAAYFCASSPGTGREAFFGQGTRLTVV.

The V gene is TRBV7-9, the J gene TRBJ1-2; 10 positions agree with TRBD1. With 4 bases clipped from V and 7 bases from J, the junction kept 6 bases outside the gene matches. CDR1 is SEHNR, CDR2 FQNEAQ, per germline (reference sequence). CDR3 length equals 14 residues. The CDR3 coding sequence is TGTGCCAGCAGCTGGGGTGGACAGGGGGGTGGCTACACCTTC. Its translation: CASSWGGQGGGYTF.

J is TRBJ2-5 and V is TRBV7-2; D is uncertain. The V end was cut by 4 bases, the J end by 1 base, with 7 bases between. This CDR3 is built from 13 residues. Germline V gives CDR1 SGHTA, CDR2 FQGNSA. CDR3 coding DNA: TGTGCCAGCAGCTCATCCCTCCAAGAGACCCAGTACTTC. It encodes CASSSSLQETQYF.

V gene TRBV5-1 combines with J gene TRBJ2-3; D tentatively fits TRBD1 or TRBD2 (5 bases each). This CDR3 is built from 16 residues. CDR1 is SGHRS, CDR2 YFSETQ, per germline. Trimming took off 3 bases at V and 0 bases at J, with 14 bases between the two ends. The CDR3 loop is CASSSGREPSTDTQYF. The DNA of the CDR3 is TGCGCCAGCAGCTCGGGACGGGAACCCAGCACAGATACGCAGTATTTT.